This entry features one T cell receptor (beta chain) sequence. Its antigen remains unidentified. Germline CDR1 GTSNPN, CDR2 SVGIG (reference sequence). Trimming stripped 3 bases from V and 2 bases from J, with 8 bases between. The CDR3 extends over 13 amino acids. The data derive from a study of cytomegalovirus exposure and HLA in healthy donors. Study results and caveats: The authors later found most CMV-associated TCR beta chains appeared HLA-restricted.

Primers for the PCR totalled 60 Vbeta and 13 Jbeta. The protocol was immunoSEQ multiplex PCR, while the TCRdb copy is restricted to in-frame clones and leaves out a portion. This table has 150,000 to 200,000 clones, about 77% appearing once. V usage is TRBV30 and J usage is TRBJ1-5; D is unresolved. The sample comprised PBMCs. This TCR came from a male donor in good health and CMV-seropositive. The CDR3 DNA is TGTGCCTGGAGAATGGGCGGCAATCAGCCCCAGCATTTT. Protein: CAWRMGGNQPQHF. The complete variable domain, with remaining parts taken from reference TRBV30 and TRBJ1-5, reads SQTIHQWPATLVQPVGSPLSLECTVEGTSNPNLYWYRQAAGRGLQLLFYSVGIGQISSEVPQNLSASRPQDRQFILSSKKLLLSDSGFYLCAWRMGGNQPQHFGDGTRLSIL.